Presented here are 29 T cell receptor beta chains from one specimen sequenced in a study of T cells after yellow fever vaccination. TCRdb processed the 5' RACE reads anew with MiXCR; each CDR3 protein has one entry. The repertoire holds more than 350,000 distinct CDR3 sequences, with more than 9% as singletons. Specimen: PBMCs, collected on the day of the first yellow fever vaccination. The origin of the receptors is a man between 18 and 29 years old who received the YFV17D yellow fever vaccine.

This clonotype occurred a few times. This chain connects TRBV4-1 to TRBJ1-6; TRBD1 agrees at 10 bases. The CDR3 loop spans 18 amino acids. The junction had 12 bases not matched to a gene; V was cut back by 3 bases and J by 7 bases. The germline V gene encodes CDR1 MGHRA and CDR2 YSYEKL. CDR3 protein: CASSQDRGGKVDNSPLHF. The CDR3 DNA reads TGCGCCAGCAGCCAGGACAGGGGGGGGAAGGTCGACAATTCACCCCTCCACTTT.

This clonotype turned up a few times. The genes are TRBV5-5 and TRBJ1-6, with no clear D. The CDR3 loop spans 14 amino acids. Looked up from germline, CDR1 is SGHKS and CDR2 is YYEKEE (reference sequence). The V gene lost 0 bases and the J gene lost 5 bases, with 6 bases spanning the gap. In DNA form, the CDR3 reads TGTGCCAGCAGCTTGGGGATGGATAATTCACCCCTCCACTTT. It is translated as CASSLGMDNSPLHF.

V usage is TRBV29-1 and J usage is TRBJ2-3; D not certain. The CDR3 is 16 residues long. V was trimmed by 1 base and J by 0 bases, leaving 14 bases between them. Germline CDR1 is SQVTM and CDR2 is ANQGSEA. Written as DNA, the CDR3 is TGCAGCGTTGAAGGGAAGGATGAGTTTAGCACAGATACGCAGTATTTT. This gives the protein CSVEGKDEFSTDTQYF.

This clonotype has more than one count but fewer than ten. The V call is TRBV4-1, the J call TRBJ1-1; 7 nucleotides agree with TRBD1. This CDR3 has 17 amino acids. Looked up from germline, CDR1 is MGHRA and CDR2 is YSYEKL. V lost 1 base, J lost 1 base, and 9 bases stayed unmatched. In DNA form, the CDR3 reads TGCGCCAGCAGCCAAGGCCCCTCGGGACAGCGGAACACTGAAGCTTTCTTT. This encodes CASSQGPSGQRNTEAFF.

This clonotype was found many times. The CDR3 DNA sequence: TGTGCCATCAGTGCGGCGGAGAACACTGAAGCTTTCTTT. Its translation: CAISAAENTEAFF. This rearrangement joins TRBV10-3 to TRBJ1-1; D ambiguous. The length of the CDR3 is 13 residues. V dropped 4 bases and J dropped 1 base, with 7 bases sitting between them. Germline values: CDR1 ENHRY, CDR2 SYGVKD.

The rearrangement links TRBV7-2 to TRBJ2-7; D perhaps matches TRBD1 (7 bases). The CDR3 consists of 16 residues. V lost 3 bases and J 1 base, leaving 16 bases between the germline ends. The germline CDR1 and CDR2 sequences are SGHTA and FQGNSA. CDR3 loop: CASSFFAAGGSYEQYF. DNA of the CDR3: TGTGCCAGCAGCTTCTTCGCCGCAGGGGGGTCCTACGAGCAGTACTTC.

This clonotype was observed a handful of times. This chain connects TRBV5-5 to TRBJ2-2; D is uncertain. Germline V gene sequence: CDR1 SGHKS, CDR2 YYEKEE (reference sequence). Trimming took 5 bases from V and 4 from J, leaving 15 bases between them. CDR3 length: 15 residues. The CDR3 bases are TGTGCCAGCAGTCTTCGAGTAGCCTTCACCGGGGAGCTGTTTTTT. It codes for CASSLRVAFTGELFF.

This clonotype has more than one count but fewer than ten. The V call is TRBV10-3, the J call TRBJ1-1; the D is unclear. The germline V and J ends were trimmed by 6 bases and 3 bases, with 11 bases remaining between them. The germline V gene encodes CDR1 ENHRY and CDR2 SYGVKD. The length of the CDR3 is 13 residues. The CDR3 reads CAIRDNMDTEAFF. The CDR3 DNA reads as TGTGCCATCAGAGACAACATGGACACTGAAGCTTTCTTT.

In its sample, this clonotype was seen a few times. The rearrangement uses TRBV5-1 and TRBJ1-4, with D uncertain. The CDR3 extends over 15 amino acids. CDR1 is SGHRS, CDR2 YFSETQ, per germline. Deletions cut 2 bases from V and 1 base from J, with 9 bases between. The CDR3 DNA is TGCGCCAGCAGCTTCTTGGGAGGAACTAATGAAAAACTGTTTTTT. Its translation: CASSFLGGTNEKLFF.

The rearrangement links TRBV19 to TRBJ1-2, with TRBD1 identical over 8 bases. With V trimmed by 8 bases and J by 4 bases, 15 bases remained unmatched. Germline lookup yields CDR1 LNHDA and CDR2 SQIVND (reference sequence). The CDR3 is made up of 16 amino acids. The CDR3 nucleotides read TGTGCCAGTTTTGACCCCGGGACAGGCGTCCTCTATGGCTACACCTTC. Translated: CASFDPGTGVLYGYTF.

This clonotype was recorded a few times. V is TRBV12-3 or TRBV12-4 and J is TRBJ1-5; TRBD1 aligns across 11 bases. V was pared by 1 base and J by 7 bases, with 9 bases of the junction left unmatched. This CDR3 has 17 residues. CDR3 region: CASSLGTGGAGAQPQHF. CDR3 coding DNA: TGTGCCAGCAGTTTAGGGACAGGGGGCGCGGGGGCCCAGCCCCAGCATTTT.

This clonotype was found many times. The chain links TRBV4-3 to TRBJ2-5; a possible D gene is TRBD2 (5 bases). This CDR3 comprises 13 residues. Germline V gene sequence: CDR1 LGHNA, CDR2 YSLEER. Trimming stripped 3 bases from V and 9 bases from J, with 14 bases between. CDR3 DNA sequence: TGCGCCAGCAGCCAGACAATTTCGGGGTCCCAGTACTTC. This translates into CASSQTISGSQYF.

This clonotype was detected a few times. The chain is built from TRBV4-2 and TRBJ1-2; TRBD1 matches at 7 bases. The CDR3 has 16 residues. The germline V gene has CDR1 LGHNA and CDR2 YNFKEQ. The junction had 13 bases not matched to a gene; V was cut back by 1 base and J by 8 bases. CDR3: CASSQGLIRGLRGYTF. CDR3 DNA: TGTGCCAGCAGCCAAGGCCTTATAAGGGGGCTCCGAGGCTACACCTTC.

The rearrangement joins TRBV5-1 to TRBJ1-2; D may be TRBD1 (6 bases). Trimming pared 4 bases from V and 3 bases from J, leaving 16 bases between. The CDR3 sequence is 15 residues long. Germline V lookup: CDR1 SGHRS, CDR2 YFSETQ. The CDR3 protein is CASSPGGGADYGYTF. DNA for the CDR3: TGCGCCAGCAGCCCCGGTGGGGGCGCCGACTATGGCTACACCTTC.

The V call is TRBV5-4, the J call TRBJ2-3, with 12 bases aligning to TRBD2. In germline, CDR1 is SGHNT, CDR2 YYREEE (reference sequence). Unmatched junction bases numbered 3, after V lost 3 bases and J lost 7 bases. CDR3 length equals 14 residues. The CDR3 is CASSYTSGGNTQYF. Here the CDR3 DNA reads TGTGCCAGCAGCTATACTAGCGGGGGGAATACGCAGTATTTT. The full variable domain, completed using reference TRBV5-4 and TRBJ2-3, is ETGVTQSPTHLIKTRGQQVTLRCSSQSGHNTVSWYQQALGQGPQFIFQYYREEENGRGNFPPRFSGLQFPNYSSELNVNALELDDSALYLCASSYTSGGNTQYFGPGTRLTVL.

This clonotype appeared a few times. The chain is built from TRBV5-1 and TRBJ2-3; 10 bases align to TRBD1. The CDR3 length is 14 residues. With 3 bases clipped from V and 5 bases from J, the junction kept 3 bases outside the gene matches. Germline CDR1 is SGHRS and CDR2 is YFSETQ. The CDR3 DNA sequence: TGCGCCAGCAGCTGGGGACAGGGGAGAGATACGCAGTATTTT. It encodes CASSWGQGRDTQYF. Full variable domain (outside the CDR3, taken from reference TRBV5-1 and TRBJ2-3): KAGVTQTPRYLIKTRGQQVTLSCSPISGHRSVSWYQQTPGQGLQFLFEYFSETQRNKGNFPGRFSGRQFSNSRSEMNVSTLELGDSALYLCASSWGQGRDTQYFGPGTRLTVL.

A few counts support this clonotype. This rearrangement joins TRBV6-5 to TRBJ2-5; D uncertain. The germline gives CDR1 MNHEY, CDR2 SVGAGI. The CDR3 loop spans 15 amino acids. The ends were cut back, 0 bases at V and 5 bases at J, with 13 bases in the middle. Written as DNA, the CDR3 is TGTGCCAGCAGTTACTCGCATCGAAATTCGGAGACCCAGTACTTC. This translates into CASSYSHRNSETQYF.

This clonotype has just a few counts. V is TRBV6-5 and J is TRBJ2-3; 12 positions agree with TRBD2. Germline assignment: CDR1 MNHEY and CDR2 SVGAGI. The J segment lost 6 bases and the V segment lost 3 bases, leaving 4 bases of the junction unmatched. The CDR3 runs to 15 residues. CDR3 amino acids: CASSYGLAGTDTQYF. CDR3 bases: TGTGCCAGCAGTTATGGACTAGCGGGGACGGATACGCAGTATTTT.

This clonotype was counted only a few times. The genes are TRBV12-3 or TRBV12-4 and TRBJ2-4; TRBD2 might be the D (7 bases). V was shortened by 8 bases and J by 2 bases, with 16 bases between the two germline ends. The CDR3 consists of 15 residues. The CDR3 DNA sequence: TGTGCCAGCTTAGGGGGGGACCGAACCAAAAACATTCAGTACTTC. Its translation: CASLGGDRTKNIQYF.

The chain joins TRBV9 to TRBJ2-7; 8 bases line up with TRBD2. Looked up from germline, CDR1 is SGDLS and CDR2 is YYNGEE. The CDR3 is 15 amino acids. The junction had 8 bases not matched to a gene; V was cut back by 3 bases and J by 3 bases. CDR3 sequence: CASSASGGSYYEQYF. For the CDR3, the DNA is TGTGCCAGCAGCGCGTCGGGAGGGTCATACTACGAGCAGTACTTC.

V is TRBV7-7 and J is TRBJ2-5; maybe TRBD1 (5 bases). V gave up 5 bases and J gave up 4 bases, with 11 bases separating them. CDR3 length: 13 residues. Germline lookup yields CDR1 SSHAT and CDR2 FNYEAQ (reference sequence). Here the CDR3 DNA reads TGTGCCAGCAGCAGGGGTAATAGAGAGACCCAGTACTTC. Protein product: CASSRGNRETQYF.

CDR3 residues: CASSSGTGGYYEQYV. The CDR3 DNA reads as TGTGCCAGCAGCTCCGGGACAGGGGGTTACTACGAGCAGTACGTC. This chain joins TRBV5-4 and TRBJ2-7; 11 nucleotides align to TRBD1. CDR1 is SGHNT, CDR2 YYREEE, per germline (reference sequence). There are 15 residues in the CDR3. The V gene end was trimmed by 3 bases and the J gene end by 3 bases; junction bases not matched to a gene: 5.

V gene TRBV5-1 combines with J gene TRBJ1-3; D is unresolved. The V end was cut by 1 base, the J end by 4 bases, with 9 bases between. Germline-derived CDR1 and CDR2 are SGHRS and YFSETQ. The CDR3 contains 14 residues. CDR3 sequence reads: CASSLIDGGNTIYF. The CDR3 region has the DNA TGCGCCAGCAGCTTGATAGACGGAGGAAACACCATATATTTT.

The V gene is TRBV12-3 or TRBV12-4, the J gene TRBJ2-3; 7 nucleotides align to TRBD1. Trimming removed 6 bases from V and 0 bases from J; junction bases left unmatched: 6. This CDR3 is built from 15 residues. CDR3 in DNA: TGTGCCAGCAGGGGACAGCTATCTAGCACAGATACGCAGTATTTT. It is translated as CASRGQLSSTDTQYF.

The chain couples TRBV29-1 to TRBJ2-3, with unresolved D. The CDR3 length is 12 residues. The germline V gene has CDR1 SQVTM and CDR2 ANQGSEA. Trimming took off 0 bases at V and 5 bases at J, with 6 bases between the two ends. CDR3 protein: CSVEDMRDTQYF. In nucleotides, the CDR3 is TGCAGCGTTGAAGATATGCGAGATACGCAGTATTTT.

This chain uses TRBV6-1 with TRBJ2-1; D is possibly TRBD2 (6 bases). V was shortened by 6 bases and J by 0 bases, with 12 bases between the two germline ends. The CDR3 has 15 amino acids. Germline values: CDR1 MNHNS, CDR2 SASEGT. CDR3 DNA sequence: TGTGCCAGCAGGAAAGGTAGCGGCTCCTACAATGAGCAGTTCTTC. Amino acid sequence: CASRKGSGSYNEQFF.

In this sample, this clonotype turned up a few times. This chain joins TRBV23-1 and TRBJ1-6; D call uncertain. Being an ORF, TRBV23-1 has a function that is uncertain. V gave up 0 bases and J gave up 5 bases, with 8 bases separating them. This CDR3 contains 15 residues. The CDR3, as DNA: TGCGCCAGCAGTCAATCTACCCAGAATAATTCACCCCTCCACTTT. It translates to CASSQSTQNNSPLHF.

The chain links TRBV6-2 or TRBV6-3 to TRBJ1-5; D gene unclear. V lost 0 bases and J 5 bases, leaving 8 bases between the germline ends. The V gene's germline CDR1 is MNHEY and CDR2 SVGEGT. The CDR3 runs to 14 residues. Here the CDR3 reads CASSYSRPDQPQHF. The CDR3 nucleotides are TGTGCCAGCAGTTACTCCCGGCCCGATCAGCCCCAGCATTTT.

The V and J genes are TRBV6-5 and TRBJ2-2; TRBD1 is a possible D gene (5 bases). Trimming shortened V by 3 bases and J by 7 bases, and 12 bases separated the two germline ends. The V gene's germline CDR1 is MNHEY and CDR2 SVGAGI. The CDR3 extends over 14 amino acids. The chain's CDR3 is CASSYAQGIGELFF. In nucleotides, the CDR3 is TGTGCCAGCAGTTATGCGCAGGGCATCGGGGAGCTGTTTTTT.